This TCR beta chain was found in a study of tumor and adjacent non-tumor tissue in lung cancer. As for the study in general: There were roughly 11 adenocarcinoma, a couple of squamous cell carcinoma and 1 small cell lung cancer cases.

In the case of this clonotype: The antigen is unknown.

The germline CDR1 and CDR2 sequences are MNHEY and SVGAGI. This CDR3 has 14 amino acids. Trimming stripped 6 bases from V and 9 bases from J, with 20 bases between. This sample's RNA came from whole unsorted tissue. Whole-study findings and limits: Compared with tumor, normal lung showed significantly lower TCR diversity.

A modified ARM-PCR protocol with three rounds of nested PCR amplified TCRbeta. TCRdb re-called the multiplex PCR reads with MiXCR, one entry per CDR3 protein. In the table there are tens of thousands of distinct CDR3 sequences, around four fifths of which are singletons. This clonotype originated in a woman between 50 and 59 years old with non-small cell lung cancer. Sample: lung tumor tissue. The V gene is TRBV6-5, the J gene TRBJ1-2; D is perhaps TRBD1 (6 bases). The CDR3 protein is CASSYSRQGSCYTF. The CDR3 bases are TGTGCCAGCAGCTATTCGCGTCAGGGGAGTTGCTACACCTTC.